This T cell receptor beta chain was profiled in a study of cytomegalovirus exposure and HLA in healthy donors. Study-wide results and limits: Listed as cytomegalovirus-associated were 150 or so TCR beta chains. The productive fraction for most TCR beta V segments was about 87% or about 30% in an earlier analysis. V- and J-gene trimming of TCR beta was linked (in a later analysis) to a missense DCLRE1C variant.

The PCR had 60 Vbeta and 13 Jbeta primers. Only in-frame clones appear in the TCRdb table, and some are missing; sequencing was by immunoSEQ multiplex PCR. The sample carries some 160,000 clones, approximately 77% recorded once. Points on this clone: Its target is not known.

Sampled while nominally healthy, donors likely had unrecorded immune exposures. V was cut by 6 bases and J by 3 bases, with 18 bases left in between. The CDR3 has 15 residues. Sequenced: PBMCs. The sequence was collected from a man aged 50 to 60 in good health and CMV-seropositive. V usage is TRBV23-1 and J usage is TRBJ2-7; a possible D gene is TRBD2 (6 bases). TRBV23-1 is an ORF, with its function uncertain. The CDR3 DNA follows: TGCGCCAGCAGCGCGGGGCGCACATCTCTCTACGAGCAGTACTTC. Translating it yields CASSAGRTSLYEQYF.